The rows below give T cell receptor beta chains drawn from one sample of a study of control samples from healthy donors and cancer patients. Here immunoSEQ multiplex PCR was the method, and the copy in TCRdb shows in-frame clones only, minus some. This sample has 250,000 to 300,000 clones, with approximately 80% found just once. Sequenced material: PBMCs. Receptors were obtained from a woman in her sixties with lung cancer. Each CDR3 is given with its conserved first and last residue. The order of the fields is D gene, V gene, CDR3 length, clone size, J gene, CDR3 protein, CDR3 DNA. A D gene is named only where the DNA matches it firmly. Clone size appears in some rows only: once, few, many, or a class for an expanded clone.

D gene: TRBD1; V gene: TRBV27; CDR3 length: 16; clone size: -; J gene: TRBJ1-6; CDR3 protein: CASSPSGGVSHSPLHF; CDR3 DNA: TGTGCCAGCAGTCCATCAGGGGGAGTATCCCATTCACCCCTCCACTTT
D gene: -; V gene: TRBV24-1; CDR3 length: 14; clone size: few; J gene: TRBJ2-7; CDR3 protein: CATSDIDSSYEQYF; CDR3 DNA: TGTGCCACCAGTGATATCGACAGCTCCTACGAGCAGTACTTC
D gene: TRBD1; V gene: TRBV6-2/TRBV6-3; CDR3 length: 15; clone size: -; J gene: TRBJ1-2; CDR3 protein: CASSYSNRDRGGYTF; CDR3 DNA: TGTGCCAGCAGTTACTCAAACCGGGACAGGGGTGGCTACACCTTC
D gene: -; V gene: TRBV5-4; CDR3 length: 16; clone size: -; J gene: TRBJ2-3; CDR3 protein: CASSSKSDAYTDTQYF; CDR3 DNA: TGTGCCAGCAGCTCTAAGAGCGACGCCTACACAGATACGCAGTATTTT
D gene: -; V gene: TRBV27; CDR3 length: 18; clone size: -; J gene: TRBJ2-6; CDR3 protein: CASSLQSLPVSGANVLTF; CDR3 DNA: TGTGCCAGCAGTCTACAGAGCCTGCCCGTGTCTGGGGCCAACGTCCTGACTTTC
D gene: -; V gene: TRBV19; CDR3 length: 12; clone size: -; J gene: TRBJ1-6; CDR3 protein: CASSRGDSPLHF; CDR3 DNA: TGTGCCAGTAGTAGAGGGGATTCACCCCTCCACTTT
D gene: -; V gene: TRBV5-6; CDR3 length: 14; clone size: -; J gene: TRBJ2-3; CDR3 protein: CASSWGDGTDTQYF; CDR3 DNA: TGTGCCAGCAGCTGGGGGGACGGCACAGATACGCAGTATTTT
D gene: -; V gene: TRBV19; CDR3 length: 12; clone size: once; J gene: TRBJ1-2; CDR3 protein: CASSTSGAGYTF; CDR3 DNA: TGTGCCAGTAGTACCTCAGGGGCTGGCTACACCTTC
D gene: TRBD1; V gene: TRBV7-9; CDR3 length: 13; clone size: -; J gene: TRBJ1-2; CDR3 protein: CASSPQGRSGYTF; CDR3 DNA: TGTGCCAGCAGCCCACAGGGGAGGTCTGGCTACACCTTC
D gene: -; V gene: TRBV3-1/TRBV3-2; CDR3 length: 12; clone size: -; J gene: TRBJ1-6; CDR3 protein: CASSLGKVSLHF; CDR3 DNA: TGTGCCAGCAGCCTTGGGAAGGTCTCCCTCCACTTT
D gene: TRBD1; V gene: TRBV5-1; CDR3 length: 13; clone size: few; J gene: TRBJ1-2; CDR3 protein: CASSLETGDGYTF; CDR3 DNA: TGCGCCAGCAGCTTGGAGACAGGGGACGGCTACACCTTC
D gene: -; V gene: TRBV3-1/TRBV3-2; CDR3 length: 14; clone size: -; J gene: TRBJ1-1; CDR3 protein: CASSHGPPNTEAFF; CDR3 DNA: TGTGCCAGCAGCCACGGACCGCCGAACACTGAAGCTTTCTTT
D gene: -; V gene: TRBV13; CDR3 length: 13; clone size: -; J gene: TRBJ1-6; CDR3 protein: CTSSNRRPSPLHF; CDR3 DNA: TGTACCAGCAGTAACCGACGGCCTTCACCCCTCCACTTT
D gene: -; V gene: TRBV19; CDR3 length: 14; clone size: few; J gene: TRBJ2-1; CDR3 protein: CVSTPRGRYNEQFF; CDR3 DNA: TGTGTCAGTACCCCCAGGGGAAGGTACAATGAGCAGTTCTTC
D gene: -; V gene: TRBV18; CDR3 length: 16; clone size: -; J gene: TRBJ2-2; CDR3 protein: CASSPLSGANTGELFF; CDR3 DNA: TGTGCCAGCTCACCACTCTCAGGGGCAAACACCGGGGAGCTGTTTTTT
D gene: -; V gene: TRBV5-1; CDR3 length: 11; clone size: -; J gene: TRBJ2-1; CDR3 protein: CASRSYNEQFF; CDR3 DNA: TGCGCCAGCCGCTCCTACAATGAGCAGTTCTTC
D gene: -; V gene: TRBV19; CDR3 length: 15; clone size: once; J gene: TRBJ1-1; CDR3 protein: CASSIGSGENTEAFF; CDR3 DNA: TGTGCCAGTAGTATAGGTAGCGGAGAGAACACTGAAGCTTTCTTT
D gene: TRBD1; V gene: TRBV7-2; CDR3 length: 15; clone size: -; J gene: TRBJ1-2; CDR3 protein: CASSPMGQGAGGYTF; CDR3 DNA: TGTGCCAGCAGCCCAATGGGACAGGGGGCTGGCGGCTACACCTTC
D gene: TRBD1; V gene: TRBV7-2; CDR3 length: 13; clone size: -; J gene: TRBJ1-1; CDR3 protein: CASRTGFYTEAFF; CDR3 DNA: TGTGCCAGCAGGACAGGGTTCTACACTGAAGCTTTCTTT
D gene: -; V gene: TRBV4-1; CDR3 length: 13; clone size: -; J gene: TRBJ2-7; CDR3 protein: CASGRGQAYEQYF; CDR3 DNA: TGCGCCAGCGGGAGGGGACAGGCCTACGAGCAGTACTTC
D gene: -; V gene: TRBV28; CDR3 length: 12; clone size: -; J gene: TRBJ2-7; CDR3 protein: CASSLAVGEQYF; CDR3 DNA: TGTGCCAGCAGTTTGGCGGTGGGCGAGCAGTACTTC
D gene: TRBD1; V gene: TRBV5-1; CDR3 length: 14; clone size: -; J gene: TRBJ2-7; CDR3 protein: CASSRATGVGEQYF; CDR3 DNA: TGCGCCAGCAGCCGGGCCACAGGGGTGGGGGAGCAGTACTTC
D gene: -; V gene: TRBV3-1/TRBV3-2; CDR3 length: 14; clone size: -; J gene: TRBJ1-4; CDR3 protein: CASRRSDSAEKLFF; CDR3 DNA: TGTGCCAGCCGCAGGTCGGACAGCGCGGAAAAACTGTTTTTT
D gene: -; V gene: TRBV15; CDR3 length: 14; clone size: once; J gene: TRBJ2-5; CDR3 protein: CATSRAGLVATQYF; CDR3 DNA: TGTGCCACCAGCAGAGCAGGGCTGGTCGCGACCCAGTACTTC
D gene: -; V gene: TRBV6-1; CDR3 length: 15; clone size: -; J gene: TRBJ1-5; CDR3 protein: CASSEGFAGGQPQHF; CDR3 DNA: TGTGCCAGCAGTGAAGGGTTTGCAGGAGGACAGCCCCAGCATTTT
D gene: -; V gene: TRBV18; CDR3 length: 13; clone size: -; J gene: TRBJ1-5; CDR3 protein: CASSRTENQPQHF; CDR3 DNA: TGTGCCAGCTCGCGGACAGAAAATCAGCCCCAGCATTTT
D gene: -; V gene: TRBV6-5; CDR3 length: 15; clone size: -; J gene: TRBJ1-3; CDR3 protein: CASTPTRFEGNTIYF; CDR3 DNA: TGTGCCAGCACCCCTACCCGGTTTGAGGGAAACACCATATATTTT
D gene: -; V gene: TRBV25-1; CDR3 length: 15; clone size: once; J gene: TRBJ2-2; CDR3 protein: CASSGHSQLTGELFF; CDR3 DNA: TGTGCCAGCAGTGGTCACAGCCAACTGACCGGGGAGCTGTTTTTT
D gene: TRBD1; V gene: TRBV19; CDR3 length: 13; clone size: -; J gene: TRBJ2-4; CDR3 protein: CASSPTGLDIQYF; CDR3 DNA: TGTGCCAGTAGTCCGACAGGGTTGGACATTCAGTACTTC
D gene: -; V gene: TRBV27; CDR3 length: 15; clone size: -; J gene: TRBJ2-3; CDR3 protein: CASSSRTPKTDTQYF; CDR3 DNA: TGTGCCAGCAGTTCCCGGACTCCTAAAACAGATACGCAGTATTTT
D gene: -; V gene: TRBV7-3; CDR3 length: 14; clone size: -; J gene: TRBJ2-1; CDR3 protein: CASSPGGRYNEQFF; CDR3 DNA: TGTGCCAGCAGCCCCGGAGGGCGCTACAATGAGCAGTTCTTC
D gene: -; V gene: TRBV7-6; CDR3 length: 12; clone size: -; J gene: TRBJ2-7; CDR3 protein: CASSPDENEQYF; CDR3 DNA: TGTGCCAGCAGTCCAGACGAGAACGAGCAGTACTTC
D gene: -; V gene: TRBV19; CDR3 length: 13; clone size: once; J gene: TRBJ2-3; CDR3 protein: CAIGTRVGDTQYF; CDR3 DNA: TGTGCCATCGGGACACGGGTTGGTGATACGCAGTATTTT
D gene: -; V gene: TRBV6-5; CDR3 length: 16; clone size: -; J gene: TRBJ2-7; CDR3 protein: CASSYSSGGLNYEQYF; CDR3 DNA: TGTGCCAGCAGTTACTCGTCGGGCGGCCTTAACTACGAGCAGTACTTC
D gene: -; V gene: TRBV2; CDR3 length: 14; clone size: medium-sized; J gene: TRBJ1-5; CDR3 protein: CASSGGNNNQPQHF; CDR3 DNA: TGTGCCAGCAGTGGCGGAAACAACAATCAGCCCCAGCATTTT
D gene: -; V gene: TRBV3-1/TRBV3-2; CDR3 length: 14; clone size: -; J gene: TRBJ2-1; CDR3 protein: CASSPHGITNEQFF; CDR3 DNA: TGTGCCAGCAGCCCACATGGGATTACAAATGAGCAGTTCTTC
D gene: TRBD1; V gene: TRBV4-1; CDR3 length: 16; clone size: few; J gene: TRBJ1-1; CDR3 protein: CASSLLTRDRERKAFF; CDR3 DNA: TGCGCCAGCAGCCTTCTAACCCGGGACAGGGAACGGAAGGCTTTCTTT
D gene: TRBD1; V gene: TRBV2; CDR3 length: 14; clone size: -; J gene: TRBJ2-5; CDR3 protein: CATAGTGLQETQYF; CDR3 DNA: TGTGCCACGGCCGGGACAGGGCTTCAAGAGACCCAGTACTTC
D gene: TRBD2; V gene: TRBV9; CDR3 length: 16; clone size: -; J gene: TRBJ2-3; CDR3 protein: CASSGGLAGYTDTQYF; CDR3 DNA: TGTGCCAGCAGCGGCGGACTAGCGGGTTACACAGATACGCAGTATTTT